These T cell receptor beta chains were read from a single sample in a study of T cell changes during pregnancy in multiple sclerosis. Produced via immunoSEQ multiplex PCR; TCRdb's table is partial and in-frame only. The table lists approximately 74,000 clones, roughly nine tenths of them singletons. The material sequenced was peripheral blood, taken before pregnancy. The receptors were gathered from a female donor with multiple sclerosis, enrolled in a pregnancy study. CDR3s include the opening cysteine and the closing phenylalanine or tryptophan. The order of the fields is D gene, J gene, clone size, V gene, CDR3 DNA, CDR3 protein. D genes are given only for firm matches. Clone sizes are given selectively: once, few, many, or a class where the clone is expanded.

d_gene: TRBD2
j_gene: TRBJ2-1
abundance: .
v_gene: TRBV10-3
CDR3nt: TGTGCCATCAGTGATGGTCGAGCGGGGTCCAATGAGCAGTTCTTC
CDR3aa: CAISDGRAGSNEQFF

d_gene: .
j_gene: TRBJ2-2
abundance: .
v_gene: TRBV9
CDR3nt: TGTGCCAGCAGCGTAGCTAGCAGGGGAGTTAGGGAGCTGTTTTTT
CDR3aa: CASSVASRGVRELFF

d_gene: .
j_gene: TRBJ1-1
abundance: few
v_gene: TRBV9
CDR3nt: TGTGCCAGCAGTGAAACCGGGACTCCGAACACTGAAGCTTTCTTT
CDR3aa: CASSETGTPNTEAFF

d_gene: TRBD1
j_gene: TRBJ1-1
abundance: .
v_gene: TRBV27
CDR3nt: TGTGCCAGCAGTGCCGACAGGGGGCGAGACACTGAAGCTTTCTTT
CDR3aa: CASSADRGRDTEAFF

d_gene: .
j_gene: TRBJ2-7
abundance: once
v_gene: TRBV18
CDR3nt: TGTGCCAGCTCACCACAAGGGGCAGGGGGGTTGAACGAGCAGTACTTC
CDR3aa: CASSPQGAGGLNEQYF

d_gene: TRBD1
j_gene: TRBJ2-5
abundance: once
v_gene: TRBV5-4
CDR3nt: TGTGCCAGCAGCCTTGGTAAACCGGGACAGGGGGTCCAAGAGACCCAGTACTTC
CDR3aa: CASSLGKPGQGVQETQYF

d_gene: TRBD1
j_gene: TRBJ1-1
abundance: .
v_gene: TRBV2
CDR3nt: TGTGCCAGCAGCAGGGGGCTGCGTGGCACTGAAGCTTTCTTT
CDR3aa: CASSRGLRGTEAFF

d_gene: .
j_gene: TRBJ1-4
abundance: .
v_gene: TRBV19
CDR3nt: TGTGCCAGTACCCTCTCGGGGGGGGCTAACTATGAAAAACTGTTTTTT
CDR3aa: CASTLSGGANYEKLFF

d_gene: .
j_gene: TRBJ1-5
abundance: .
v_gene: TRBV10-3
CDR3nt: TGTGCCACCGGGACACTGAGCAATCAGCCCCAGCATTTT
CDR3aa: CATGTLSNQPQHF

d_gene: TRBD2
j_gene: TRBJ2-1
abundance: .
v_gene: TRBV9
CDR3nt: TGTGCCAGCAGGTCCGGGACTAGCGGGAGTAATGAGCAGTTCTTC
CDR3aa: CASRSGTSGSNEQFF

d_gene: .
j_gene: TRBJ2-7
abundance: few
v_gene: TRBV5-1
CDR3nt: TGCGCCAGCAGCCCGGCGGATTCCCCCGAGCAGTACTTC
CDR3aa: CASSPADSPEQYF

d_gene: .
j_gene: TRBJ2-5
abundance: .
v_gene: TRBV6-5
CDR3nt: TGTGCCAGCAGTGTCCAAGGGTGGGAGGAGACCCAGTACTTC
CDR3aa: CASSVQGWEETQYF

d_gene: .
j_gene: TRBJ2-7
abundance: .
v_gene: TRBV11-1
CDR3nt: TGTGCCAGCAGCTTGGGGCCTAGCGACTACGAGCAGTACTTC
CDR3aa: CASSLGPSDYEQYF

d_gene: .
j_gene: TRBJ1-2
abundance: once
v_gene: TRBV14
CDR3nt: TGTGCCAGCAGCCAAGCGGGGGTCGGTGGCTACACCTTC
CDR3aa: CASSQAGVGGYTF

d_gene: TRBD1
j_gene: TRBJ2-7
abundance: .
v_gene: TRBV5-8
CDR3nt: TGTGCCAGCAGCCGACAGGGTGGCTACGAGCAGTACTTC
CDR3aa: CASSRQGGYEQYF

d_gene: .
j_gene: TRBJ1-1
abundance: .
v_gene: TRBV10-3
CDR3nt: TGTGCCATCGCGGGGCAACTGAACACTGAAGCTTTCTTT
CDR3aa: CAIAGQLNTEAFF

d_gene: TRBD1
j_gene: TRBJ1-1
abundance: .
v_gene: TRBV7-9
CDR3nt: TGTGCCAGCAGCTTACCCCAGGGGGTGCAGAACACTGAAGCTTTCTTT
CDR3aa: CASSLPQGVQNTEAFF

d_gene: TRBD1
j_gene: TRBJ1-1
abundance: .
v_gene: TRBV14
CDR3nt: TGTGCCAGCAGCCCGTCCCTAGGGACAGGGGACACTGAAGCTTTCTTT
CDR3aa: CASSPSLGTGDTEAFF

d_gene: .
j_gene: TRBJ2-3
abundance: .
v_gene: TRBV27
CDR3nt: TGTGCCAGCAGTTTCGAGGCCCTTCGAGCGCCGAGCACAGATACGCAGTATTTT
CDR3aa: CASSFEALRAPSTDTQYF

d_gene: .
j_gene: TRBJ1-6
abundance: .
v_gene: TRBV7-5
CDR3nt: TGTGTCAGAAGCTTAGCAGGTAGCGGGTTCAATTCACCCCTCCACTTT
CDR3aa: CVRSLAGSGFNSPLHF

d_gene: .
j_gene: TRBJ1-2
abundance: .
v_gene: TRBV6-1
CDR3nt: TGTGCCAGCTTGTCCAGGCTCTATGGCTACACCTTC
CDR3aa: CASLSRLYGYTF

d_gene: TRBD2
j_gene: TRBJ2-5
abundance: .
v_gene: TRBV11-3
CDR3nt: TGTGCCAGCAGCCGGGGGGGGCACGAAGAGACCCAGTACTTC
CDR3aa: CASSRGGHEETQYF

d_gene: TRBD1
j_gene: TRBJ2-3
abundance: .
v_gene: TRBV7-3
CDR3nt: TGTGCCAGCAGCTCGCAGGGGGTTCTAACAGATACGCAGTATTTT
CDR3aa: CASSSQGVLTDTQYF

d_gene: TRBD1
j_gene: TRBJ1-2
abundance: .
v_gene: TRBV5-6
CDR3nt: TGTGCCAGCAGCACCGGACAGGGACCATATGGCTACACCTTC
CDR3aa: CASSTGQGPYGYTF

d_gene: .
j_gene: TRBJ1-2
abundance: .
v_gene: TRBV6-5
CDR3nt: TGTGCCAGCAGTTACTCACGGGTGCGGAGCTATGGCTACACCTTC
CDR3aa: CASSYSRVRSYGYTF

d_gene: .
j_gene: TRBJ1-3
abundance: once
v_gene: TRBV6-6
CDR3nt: TGTGCCAGCAGTCCACCGCGTACCTCTGGAAACACCATATATTTT
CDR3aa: CASSPPRTSGNTIYF

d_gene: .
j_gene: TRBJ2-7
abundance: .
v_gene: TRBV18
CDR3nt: TGTGCCAGCTCAGGGAGCTCCTACGAGCAGTACTTC
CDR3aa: CASSGSSYEQYF

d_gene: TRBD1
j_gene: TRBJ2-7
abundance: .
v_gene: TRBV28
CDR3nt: TGTGCCAGCCGGGGCAGGGGGCACGAGCAGTACTTC
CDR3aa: CASRGRGHEQYF

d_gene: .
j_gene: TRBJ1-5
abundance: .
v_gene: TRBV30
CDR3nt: TGTGCCTGGAAATCGGACGGACTCAATCAGCCCCAGCATTTT
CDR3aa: CAWKSDGLNQPQHF

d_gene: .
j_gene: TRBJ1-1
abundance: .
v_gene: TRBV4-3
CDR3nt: TGCGCCAGCAGCCAAGATGCGGCGGGGGGTAATGAAGCTTTCTTT
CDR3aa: CASSQDAAGGNEAFF

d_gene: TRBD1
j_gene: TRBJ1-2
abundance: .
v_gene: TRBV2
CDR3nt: TGTGCCAGCAGGGAGAGGACAGGGGGCGCGAACTATGGCTACACCTTC
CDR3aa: CASRERTGGANYGYTF

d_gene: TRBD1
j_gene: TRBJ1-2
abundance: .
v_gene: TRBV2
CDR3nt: TGTGCCAGCAGCGGACAGGCGGCAAACTATGGCTACACCTTC
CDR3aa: CASSGQAANYGYTF

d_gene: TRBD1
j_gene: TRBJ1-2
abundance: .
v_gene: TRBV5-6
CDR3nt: TGTGCCAGCAGCTTAGGGACAGGTTATGGCTACACCTTC
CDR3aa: CASSLGTGYGYTF

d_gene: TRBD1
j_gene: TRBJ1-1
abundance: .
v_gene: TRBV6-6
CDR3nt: TGTGCCAGCAGTTACTCGTGGCAGGGGGCCACTGAAGCTTTCTTT
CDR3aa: CASSYSWQGATEAFF

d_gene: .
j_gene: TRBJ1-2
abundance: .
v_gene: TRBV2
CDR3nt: TGTGCCAGCAGTGGGGCCCTACAGGGAGAGTTCTATGGCTACACCTTC
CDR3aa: CASSGALQGEFYGYTF

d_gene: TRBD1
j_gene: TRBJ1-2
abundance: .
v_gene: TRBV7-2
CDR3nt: TGTGCCAGCAGCTTAGGACAGGGGTTTTTCGGCTATGGCTACACCTTC
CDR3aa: CASSLGQGFFGYGYTF

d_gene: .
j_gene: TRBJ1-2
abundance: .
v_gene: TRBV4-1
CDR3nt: TGCGCCAGCAGCCGATCCGAGACATCTAACTATGGCTACACCTTC
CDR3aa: CASSRSETSNYGYTF

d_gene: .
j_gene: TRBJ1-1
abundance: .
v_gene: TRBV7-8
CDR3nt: TGTGCCAGCAGCTTATGGAGAGGGAACACTGAAGCTTTCTTT
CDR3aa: CASSLWRGNTEAFF

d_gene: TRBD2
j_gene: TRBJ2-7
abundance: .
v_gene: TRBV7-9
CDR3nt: TGTGCCAGCAGCTGGGGACTACTAGTCGCCAACGAGCAGTACTTC
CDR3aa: CASSWGLLVANEQYF

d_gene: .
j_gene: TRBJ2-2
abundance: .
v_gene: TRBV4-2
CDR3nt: TGTGCCAGCAGCCAAGGCGGACAGCTAACGAACACCGGGGAGCTGTTTTTT
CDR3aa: CASSQGGQLTNTGELFF

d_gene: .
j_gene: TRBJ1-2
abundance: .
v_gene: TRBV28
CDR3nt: TGTGCCAGCAACGTTAGGAGAGGGTTTTTCAACTATGGCTACACCTTC
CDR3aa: CASNVRRGFFNYGYTF

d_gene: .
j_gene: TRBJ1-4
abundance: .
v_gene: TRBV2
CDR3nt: TGTGCCAGCAGCGGGTCTGGAGGTGAAAAACTGTTTTTT
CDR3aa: CASSGSGGEKLFF

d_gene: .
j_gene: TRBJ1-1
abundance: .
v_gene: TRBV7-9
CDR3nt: TGTGCCAGCAGCTTAGTGGGAGTAGAAACTGAAGCTTTCTTT
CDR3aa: CASSLVGVETEAFF

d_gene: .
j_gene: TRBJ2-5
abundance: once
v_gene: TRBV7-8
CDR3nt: TGTGCCAGCAGCTTCGGAGAGACCCAGTACTTC
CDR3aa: CASSFGETQYF

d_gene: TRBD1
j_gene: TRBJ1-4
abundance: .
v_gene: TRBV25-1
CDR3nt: TGTGCCAGCACCGACAGGGGCTCTGGGAGCCCGGAAAAACTGTTTTTT
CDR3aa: CASTDRGSGSPEKLFF